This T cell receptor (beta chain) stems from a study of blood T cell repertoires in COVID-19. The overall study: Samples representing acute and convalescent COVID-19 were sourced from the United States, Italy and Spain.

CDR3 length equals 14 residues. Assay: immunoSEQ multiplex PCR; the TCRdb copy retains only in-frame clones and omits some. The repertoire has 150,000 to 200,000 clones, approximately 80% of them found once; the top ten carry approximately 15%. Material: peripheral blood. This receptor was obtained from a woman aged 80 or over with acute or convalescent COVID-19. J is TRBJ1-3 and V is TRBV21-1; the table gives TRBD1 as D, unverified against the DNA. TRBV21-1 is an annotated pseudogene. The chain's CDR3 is CASSTQGKGNTIYF. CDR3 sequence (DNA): TGTGCCAGCAGCACCCAGGGAAAAGGAAACACCATATATTTT.